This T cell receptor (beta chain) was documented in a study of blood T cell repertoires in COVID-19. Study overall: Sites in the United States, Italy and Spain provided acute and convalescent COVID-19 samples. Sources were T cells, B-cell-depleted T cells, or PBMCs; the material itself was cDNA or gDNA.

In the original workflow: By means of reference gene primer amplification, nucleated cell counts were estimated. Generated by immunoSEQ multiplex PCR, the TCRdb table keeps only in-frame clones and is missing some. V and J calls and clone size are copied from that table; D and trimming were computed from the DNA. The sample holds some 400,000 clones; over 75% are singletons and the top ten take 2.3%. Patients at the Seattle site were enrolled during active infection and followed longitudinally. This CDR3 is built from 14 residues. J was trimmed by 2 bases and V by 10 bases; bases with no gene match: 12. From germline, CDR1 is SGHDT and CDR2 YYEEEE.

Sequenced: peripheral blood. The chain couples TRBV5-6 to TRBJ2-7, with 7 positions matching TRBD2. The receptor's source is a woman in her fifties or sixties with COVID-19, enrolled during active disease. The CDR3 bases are TGTGCCCGTTCGGGGAGGGCCCAGACCTACGAGCAGTACTTC. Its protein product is CARSGRAQTYEQYF.